This entry concerns a single TCR beta chain. The target antigen is unknown. The data are from a study of cytomegalovirus exposure and HLA in healthy donors. The primer mix had 60 Vbeta and 13 Jbeta primers. TCRdb keeps only in-frame clones here, not all; method: immunoSEQ multiplex PCR. The table has over 250,000 clones, 70% to 90% seen once. Study-wide points: In a later analysis, a genetic analysis reported fewer productive-TCR N-insertions in an Asian-associated ancestry cluster than the cohort average.

Germline values: CDR1 MNHEY, CDR2 SMNVEV (reference sequence). After removal of 4 bases from V and 8 bases from J, the junction contained 9 bases not matched to a gene. The CDR3 spans 15 residues. V is TRBV27 and J is TRBJ2-1, with 9 bases identical to TRBD2. The origin of this receptor is a man in his forties in good health and CMV-seropositive. The sample taken for sequencing was PBMCs. CDR3 nucleotide sequence: TGTGCCAGCAGTTCCTCGGGACTAGCACCCGATGAGCAGTTCTTC. Protein sequence: CASSSSGLAPDEQFF.